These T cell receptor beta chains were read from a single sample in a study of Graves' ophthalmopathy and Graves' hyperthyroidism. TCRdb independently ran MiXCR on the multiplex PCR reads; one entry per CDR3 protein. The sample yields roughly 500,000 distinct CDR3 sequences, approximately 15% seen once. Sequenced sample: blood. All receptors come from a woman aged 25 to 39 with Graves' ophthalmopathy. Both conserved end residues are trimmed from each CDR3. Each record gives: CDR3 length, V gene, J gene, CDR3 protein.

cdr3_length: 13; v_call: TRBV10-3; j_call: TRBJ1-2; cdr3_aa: AISEPDRAEVGYT
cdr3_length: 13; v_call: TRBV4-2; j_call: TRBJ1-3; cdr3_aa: ASTLAAEAGNTIY
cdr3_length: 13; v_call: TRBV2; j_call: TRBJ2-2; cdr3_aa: ASTETGGVAGELF
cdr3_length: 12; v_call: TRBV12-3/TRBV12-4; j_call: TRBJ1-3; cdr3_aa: ASSLTSSGNAIY
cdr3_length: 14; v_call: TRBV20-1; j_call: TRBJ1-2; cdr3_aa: SARDVGRGPNYGYT
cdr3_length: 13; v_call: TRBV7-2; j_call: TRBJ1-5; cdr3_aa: ASSWVTGGDQPQH
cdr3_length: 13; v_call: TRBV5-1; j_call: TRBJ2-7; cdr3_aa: ASSTGQGVGDEQY
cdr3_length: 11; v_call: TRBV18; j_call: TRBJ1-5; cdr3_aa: ASSPDRHQPQH
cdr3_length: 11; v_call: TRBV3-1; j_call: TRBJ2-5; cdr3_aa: ASSQVQRETQY
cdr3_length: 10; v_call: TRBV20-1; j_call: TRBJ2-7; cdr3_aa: SAQVVAYEQY
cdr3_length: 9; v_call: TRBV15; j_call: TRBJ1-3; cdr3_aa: ATSSRNTIY
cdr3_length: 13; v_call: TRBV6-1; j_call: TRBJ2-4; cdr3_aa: ASRPDRRGKNIQY
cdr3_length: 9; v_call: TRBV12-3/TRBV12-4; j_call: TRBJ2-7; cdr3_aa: ASNFGYDQY
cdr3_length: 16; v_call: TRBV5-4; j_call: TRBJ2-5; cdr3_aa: ASSLEGGSGRRVVTQY
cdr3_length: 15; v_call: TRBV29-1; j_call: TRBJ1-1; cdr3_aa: SVEDFFLTRGDTEAF
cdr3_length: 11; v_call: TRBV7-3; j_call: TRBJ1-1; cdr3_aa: ASSFGKNTEVF
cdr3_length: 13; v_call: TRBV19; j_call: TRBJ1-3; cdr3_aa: ASRDVDSSGNTIY
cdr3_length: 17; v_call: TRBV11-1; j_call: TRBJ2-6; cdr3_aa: ASSSRDRGLSTGANVLT
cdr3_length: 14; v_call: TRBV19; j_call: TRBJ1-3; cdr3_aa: ASSSRGRLSGNTIY
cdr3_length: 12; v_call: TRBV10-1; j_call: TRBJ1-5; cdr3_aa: ASSDRAANQPQH
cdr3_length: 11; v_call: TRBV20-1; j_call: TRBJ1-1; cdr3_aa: SALGKMNTEAF
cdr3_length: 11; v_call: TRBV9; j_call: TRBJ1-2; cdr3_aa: ASSASTAYGYT
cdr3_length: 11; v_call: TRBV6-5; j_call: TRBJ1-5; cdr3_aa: ASSTDRWQPQH
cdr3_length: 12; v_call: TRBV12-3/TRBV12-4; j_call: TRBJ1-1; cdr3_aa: ASKGRRLNTEAF
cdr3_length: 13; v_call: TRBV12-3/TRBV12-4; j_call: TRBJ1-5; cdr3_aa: ASSVAGNANQPQH
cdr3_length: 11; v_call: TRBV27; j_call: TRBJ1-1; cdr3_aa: ASSLYPHREAF
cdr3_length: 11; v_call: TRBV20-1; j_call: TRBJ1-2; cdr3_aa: SVVTGEGYGYT
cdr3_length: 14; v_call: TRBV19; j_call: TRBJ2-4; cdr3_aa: ASSIASGLAKNIQY
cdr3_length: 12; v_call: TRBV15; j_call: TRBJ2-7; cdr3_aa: ATSRDYLTYEQY
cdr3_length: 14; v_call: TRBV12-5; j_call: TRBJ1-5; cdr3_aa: ASGLQGQGSYQPQH
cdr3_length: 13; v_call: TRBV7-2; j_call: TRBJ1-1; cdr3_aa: ASSLGWGGDTEAF
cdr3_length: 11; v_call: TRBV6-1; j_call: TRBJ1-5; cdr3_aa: ASSRGRSQPQH
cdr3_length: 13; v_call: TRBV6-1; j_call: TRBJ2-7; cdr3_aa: ASSEYQTANYEQY
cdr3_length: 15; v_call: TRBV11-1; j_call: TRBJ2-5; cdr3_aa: ASSPVLTGVNQETQY
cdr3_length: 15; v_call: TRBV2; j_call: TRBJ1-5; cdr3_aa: ASSGDRGGVSNQPQH
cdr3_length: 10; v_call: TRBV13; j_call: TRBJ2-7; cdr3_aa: ASSLRFGVLY
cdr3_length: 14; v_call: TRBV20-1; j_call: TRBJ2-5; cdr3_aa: SATGWRDPGGETQY
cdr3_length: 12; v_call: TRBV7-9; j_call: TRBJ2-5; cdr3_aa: ASSASRAQETQY
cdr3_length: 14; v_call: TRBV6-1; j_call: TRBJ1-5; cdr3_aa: ASSEASAVGNQPQH
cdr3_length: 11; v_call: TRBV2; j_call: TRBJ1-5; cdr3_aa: ASRQGPLQPQH
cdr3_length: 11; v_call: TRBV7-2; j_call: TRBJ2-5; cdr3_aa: ASSSDPRGTQY
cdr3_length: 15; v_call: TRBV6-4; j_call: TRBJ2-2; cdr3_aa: ASSRRPSGLVPGELF
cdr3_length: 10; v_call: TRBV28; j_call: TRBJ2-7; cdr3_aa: ASSSGQGKQY
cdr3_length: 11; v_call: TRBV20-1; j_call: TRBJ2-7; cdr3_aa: SARGRGGYEQY
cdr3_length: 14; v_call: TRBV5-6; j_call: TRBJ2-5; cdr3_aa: ASSSSDRGSQETQY
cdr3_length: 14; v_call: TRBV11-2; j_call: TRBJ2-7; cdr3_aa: ASSLERPGTIYEQY
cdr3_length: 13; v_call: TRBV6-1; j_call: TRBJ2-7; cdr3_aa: ASSEALWAAYEQY
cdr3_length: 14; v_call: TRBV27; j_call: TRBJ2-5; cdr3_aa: ASSQSRGTEQETQY
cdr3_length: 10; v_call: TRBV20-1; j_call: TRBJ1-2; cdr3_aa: SARTGPYGYT
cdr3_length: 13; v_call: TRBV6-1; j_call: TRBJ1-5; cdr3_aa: ASIKGVYSNQPQH
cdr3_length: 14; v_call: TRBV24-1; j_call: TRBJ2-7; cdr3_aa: ATSDFAPGQPYEQY
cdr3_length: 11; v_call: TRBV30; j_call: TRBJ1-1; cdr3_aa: AWSETGLGQAF
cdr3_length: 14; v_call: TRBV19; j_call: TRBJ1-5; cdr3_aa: ASNPNAVPGNQPQH
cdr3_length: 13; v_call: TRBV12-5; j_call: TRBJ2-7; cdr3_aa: ASGLTTGATYEQY
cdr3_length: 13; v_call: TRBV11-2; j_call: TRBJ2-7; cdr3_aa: ASSLGLRLGDEQY
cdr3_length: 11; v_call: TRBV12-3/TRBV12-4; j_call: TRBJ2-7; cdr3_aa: ASRLAGTYEQY
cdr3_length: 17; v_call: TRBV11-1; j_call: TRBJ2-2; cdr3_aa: ASSSSSRGLASNTGELF
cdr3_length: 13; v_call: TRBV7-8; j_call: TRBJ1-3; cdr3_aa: ASSQPARGGNTIY
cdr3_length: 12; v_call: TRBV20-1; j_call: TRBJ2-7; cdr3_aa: SARGRLGYYEQY
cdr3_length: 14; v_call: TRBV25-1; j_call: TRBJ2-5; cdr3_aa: ASSPRLAGGLETQY